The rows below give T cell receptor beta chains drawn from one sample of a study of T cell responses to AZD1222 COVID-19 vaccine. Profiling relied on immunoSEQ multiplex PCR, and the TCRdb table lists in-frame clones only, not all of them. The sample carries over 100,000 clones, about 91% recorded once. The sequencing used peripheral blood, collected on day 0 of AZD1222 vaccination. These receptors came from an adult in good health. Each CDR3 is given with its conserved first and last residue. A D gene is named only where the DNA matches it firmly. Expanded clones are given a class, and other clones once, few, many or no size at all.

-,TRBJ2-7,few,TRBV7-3,TGTGCCAGCAGCCCGCCGGCAACAGGGTGGTCCTACGAGCAGTACTTC,CASSPPATGWSYEQYF
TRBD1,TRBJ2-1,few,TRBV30,TGTGCCTGGAGTCCCGGACAGGAATACAATGAGCAGTTCTTC,CAWSPGQEYNEQFF
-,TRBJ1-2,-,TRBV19,TGTGCCAGTAGTAGGGGGGACCTCAACTATGGCTACACCTTC,CASSRGDLNYGYTF
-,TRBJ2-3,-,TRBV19,TGTGCCAGTAGTATAGGGGGCACAGATACGCAGTATTTT,CASSIGGTDTQYF
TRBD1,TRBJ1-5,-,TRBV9,TGTGCCAGCAGCGTGGGACAGGATAGCAATCAGCCCCAGCATTTT,CASSVGQDSNQPQHF
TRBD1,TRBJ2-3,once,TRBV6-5,TGTGCCAGCAGGAAACAGGGGGCTGGAAATACGCAGTATTTT,CASRKQGAGNTQYF
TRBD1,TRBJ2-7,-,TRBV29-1,TGCAGCGTTATTGAGACAGGGCTCTCCTACGAGCAGTACTTC,CSVIETGLSYEQYF
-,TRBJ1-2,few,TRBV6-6,TGTGCCAGCCTCCCCGCGGCCCGGAGGGTCTATGGCTACACCTTC,CASLPAARRVYGYTF
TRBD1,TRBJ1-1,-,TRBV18,TGTGCCAGCTCACCACGAGGGGGCTTGAACACTGAAGCTTTCTTT,CASSPRGGLNTEAFF
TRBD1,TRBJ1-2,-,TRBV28,TGTGCCAGCCAGTGGACAGGGGACGGCTACACCTTC,CASQWTGDGYTF
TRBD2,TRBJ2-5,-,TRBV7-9,TGTGCCAGCAGCTTCGGGGCTAGCGGGTACCAAGAGACCCAGTACTTC,CASSFGASGYQETQYF
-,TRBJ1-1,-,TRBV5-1,TGCGCCAGCAGCTTTTCGGAAAGGGCTGAAGCTTTCTTT,CASSFSERAEAFF
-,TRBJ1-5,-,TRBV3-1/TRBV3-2,TGTGCCAGCAGCCGTGGACAAAGCCAGCCCCAGCATTTT,CASSRGQSQPQHF
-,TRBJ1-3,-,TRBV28,TGTGCCAGCAGTTTAGCCGGAAACACCATATATTTT,CASSLAGNTIYF
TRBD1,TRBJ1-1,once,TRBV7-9,TGTGCCAGCAGCCTTCCCGGGACAGCGAACACTGAAGCTTTCTTT,CASSLPGTANTEAFF
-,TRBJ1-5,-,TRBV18,TGTGCCAGCTCACCCCTCGGGGGTGGAAGCAATCAGCCCCAGCATTTT,CASSPLGGGSNQPQHF
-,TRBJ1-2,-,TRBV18,TGTGCCAGCTCACCTTCAGGTTATGGCTACACCTTC,CASSPSGYGYTF